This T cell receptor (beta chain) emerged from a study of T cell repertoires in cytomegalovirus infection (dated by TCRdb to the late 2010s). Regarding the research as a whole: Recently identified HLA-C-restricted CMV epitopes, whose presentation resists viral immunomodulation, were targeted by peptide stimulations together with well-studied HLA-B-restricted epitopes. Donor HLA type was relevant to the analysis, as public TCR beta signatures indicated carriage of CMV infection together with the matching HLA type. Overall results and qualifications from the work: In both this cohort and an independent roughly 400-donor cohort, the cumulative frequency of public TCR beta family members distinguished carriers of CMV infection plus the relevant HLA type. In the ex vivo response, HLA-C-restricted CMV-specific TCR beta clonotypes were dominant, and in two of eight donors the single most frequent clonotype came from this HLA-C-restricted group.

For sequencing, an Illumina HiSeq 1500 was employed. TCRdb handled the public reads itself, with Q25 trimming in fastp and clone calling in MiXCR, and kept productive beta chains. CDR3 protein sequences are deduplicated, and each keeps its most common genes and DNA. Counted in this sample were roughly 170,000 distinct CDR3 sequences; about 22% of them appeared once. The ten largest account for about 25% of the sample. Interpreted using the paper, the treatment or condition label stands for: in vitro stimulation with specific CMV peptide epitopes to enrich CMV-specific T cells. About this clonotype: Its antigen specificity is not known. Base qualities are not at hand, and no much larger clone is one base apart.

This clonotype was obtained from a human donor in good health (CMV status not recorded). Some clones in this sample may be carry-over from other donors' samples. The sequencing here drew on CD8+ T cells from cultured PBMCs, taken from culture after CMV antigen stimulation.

The CDR3 protein sequence reads: CASGAWTGGQETQYF. The nucleotide sequence is given as TGTGCCAGCGGCGCTTGGACAGGGGGCCAGGAGACCCAGTACTTC. The receptor chain draws on TRBV25-1 and TRBJ2-5, with 11 middle bases fitting TRBD1. The V end gives up 8 bases and the J end 5 bases, leaving 10 bases in the junction not matched to a gene. According to the germline V gene, CDR1 reads MGHDK and CDR2 reads SYGVNS. The cysteine opens and the phenylalanine closes a CDR3 of 15 amino acids. Only CDR3 DNA is held: 45 bases, read in frame from base 1.